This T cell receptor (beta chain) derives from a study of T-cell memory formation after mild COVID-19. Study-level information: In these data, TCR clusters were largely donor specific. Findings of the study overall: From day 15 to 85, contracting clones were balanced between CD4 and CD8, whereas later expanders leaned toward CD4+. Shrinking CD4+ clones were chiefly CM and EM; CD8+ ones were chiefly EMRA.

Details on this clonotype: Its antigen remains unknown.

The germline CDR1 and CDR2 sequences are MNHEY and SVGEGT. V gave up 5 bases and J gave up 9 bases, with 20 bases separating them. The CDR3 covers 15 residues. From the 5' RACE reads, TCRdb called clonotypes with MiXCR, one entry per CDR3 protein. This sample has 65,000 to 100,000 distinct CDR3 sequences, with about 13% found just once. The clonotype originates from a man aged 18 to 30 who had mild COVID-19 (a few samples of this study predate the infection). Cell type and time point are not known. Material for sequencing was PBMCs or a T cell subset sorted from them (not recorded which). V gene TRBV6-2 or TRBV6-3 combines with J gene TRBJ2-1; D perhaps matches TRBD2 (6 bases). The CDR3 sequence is CASSRGPTSWGEQFF. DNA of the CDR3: TGTGCCAGCAGTAGGGGACCGACTAGTTGGGGTGAGCAGTTCTTC.